This T cell receptor beta chain stems from a study of cytomegalovirus exposure and HLA in healthy donors. In its sample, this clone was seen once. The antigen is unknown. Findings and limits, study-wide: When presence/absence was analysed, sequencing depth was taken to be roughly uniform across donors. A later analysis associated roughly 15,000 TCR beta sequences with HLA alleles at a 0.05 false discovery rate. According to the study, approximately 150 TCR beta chains were cytomegalovirus-associated.

The J segment lost 1 base and the V segment lost 3 bases, leaving 7 bases of the junction unmatched. Germline V gives CDR1 LNHDA, CDR2 SQIVND (reference sequence). This CDR3 spans 16 amino acids. The study ran its PCR with 60 Vbeta and 13 Jbeta primers. Libraries were prepared by immunoSEQ multiplex PCR; TCRdb keeps only in-frame clonotypes and omits some of them. Of over 45,000 clones in the sample, around 83% were seen once. The TCR was taken from a man aged 25 to 40 in good health and CMV-seronegative. The sample consisted of PBMCs. The gene calls are TRBV19 and TRBJ2-7, with 9 bases identical to TRBD2. The CDR3: CASSMGAGGRSYEQYF. CDR3 bases: TGTGCCAGTAGTATGGGAGCGGGAGGTAGGTCCTACGAGCAGTACTTC.